Presented here are 26 T cell receptor beta chains from one specimen sequenced in a study of T-cell reconstitution after alpha-beta-depleted transplantation in children. Unique molecular identifiers were incorporated during preparation of the TCRbeta library. From the PCR reads, TCRdb called clonotypes with MiXCR, one entry per CDR3 protein. This table has 300,000 to 400,000 distinct CDR3 sequences, 15% to 20% appearing once. The sample consisted of PBMCs, mostly from graft donor cells, taken 360 days after TCRalphabeta/CD19-depleted stem cell transplant. All receptors come from a male patient between 2 and 10 years old who had a stem cell transplant for acute lymphoblastic leukemia, so the T cells may come from the graft donor.

This clonotype was detected a few times. The CDR3 protein is CASSFHRANEQYF. CDR3 DNA sequence: TGCGCCAGCAGCTTCCACAGGGCCAACGAGCAGTACTTC. V is TRBV5-1 and J is TRBJ2-7; possible D gene TRBD1, 6 bases. The CDR3 has 13 amino acids. V lost 2 bases and J lost 5, with 11 bases in between. In germline, CDR1 is SGHRS, CDR2 YFSETQ.

At least ten counts were recorded for this clonotype. The chain has TRBV5-1 and TRBJ2-5; 11 bases are shared with TRBD1. Trimming removed 3 bases from V and 4 bases from J; junction bases left unmatched: 2. Germline CDR1 and CDR2: SGHRS and YFSETQ. The CDR3 sequence is 14 residues long. In nucleotides, the CDR3 is TGCGCCAGCAGCTCAGGGACAGGGGGAGAGACCCAGTACTTC. Its protein product is CASSSGTGGETQYF.

This clonotype was seen more than once but under ten times. This chain connects TRBV7-9 to TRBJ2-3; the match to TRBD2 covers 10 bases. J was trimmed by 5 bases and V by 3 bases; bases with no gene match: 5. Germline V gene lookup returns CDR1 SEHNR and CDR2 FQNEAQ (reference sequence). There are 15 residues in the CDR3. In DNA form, the CDR3 reads TGTGCCAGCAGCTTTGGACTAGCGGTGGTAGATACGCAGTATTTT. It encodes CASSFGLAVVDTQYF.

The gene calls are TRBV4-3 and TRBJ1-4; possibly TRBD1 for D (5 bases). V was pared by 0 bases and J by 8 bases, with 13 bases between. CDR3 length: 15 residues. The germline V gene has CDR1 LGHNA and CDR2 YSLEER. The CDR3 loop reads CASSQEGGAEEKLFF. The CDR3 DNA reads as TGCGCCAGCAGCCAAGAAGGAGGGGCGGAGGAAAAACTGTTTTTT.

The chain couples TRBV12-3 or TRBV12-4 to TRBJ2-7; 9 bases line up with TRBD1. V shed 5 bases, J shed 0 bases, and the junction held 2 bases outside the gene matches. The length of the CDR3 is 14 residues. The CDR3 DNA is TGTGCCAGCAGTGGGACAGGGAGCTCCTACGAGCAGTACTTC. Encoded protein: CASSGTGSSYEQYF.

The chain uses TRBV14 and TRBJ2-3; 11 bases are shared with TRBD1. Germline CDR1 SGHDN, CDR2 FVKESK. This CDR3 comprises 19 residues. Trimming took 3 bases from V and 6 from J; bases not matched to a gene: 17. The CDR3 DNA follows: TGTGCCAGCAGCCAGAGACCTTGGTCGGGGACAGGGGGGACCGATACGCAGTATTTT. Its translation is CASSQRPWSGTGGTDTQYF.

This clonotype was detected only a few times. The gene calls are TRBV5-6 and TRBJ2-5, with D unresolved. Trimming shortened V by 1 base and J by 7 bases, and 8 bases separated the two germline ends. The V gene's germline CDR1 is SGHDT and CDR2 YYEEEE. This CDR3 spans 12 amino acids. The CDR3 nucleotides read TGTGCCAGCAGCTTGAACGGCGCGACCCAGTACTTC. Its translation: CASSLNGATQYF.

In its sample, this clonotype was seen a few times. V is TRBV2 and J is TRBJ2-1; maybe TRBD2 (6 bases). Germline V lookup: CDR1 SNHLY, CDR2 FYNNEI. The CDR3 runs 19 residues. Trimming took 1 base from V and 8 from J, leaving 27 bases between them. CDR3 protein: CASSEGAGGREPPEDEQFF. DNA of the CDR3: TGTGCCAGCAGTGAAGGAGCTGGGGGACGGGAGCCCCCTGAGGATGAGCAGTTCTTC.

This clonotype has just a few counts. The gene calls are TRBV3-1 and TRBJ2-7; the D gene could be TRBD1 or TRBD2 (5 bases each). The CDR3 is 14 residues long. V was pared by 1 base and J by 13 bases, with 20 bases between. The germline gives CDR1 LGHDT, CDR2 YNNKEL (reference sequence). CDR3 sequence: CASSQALGDPEAYF. Here the CDR3 DNA reads TGTGCCAGCAGCCAAGCTTTAGGGGACCCCGAGGCATACTTC.

The chain recombines TRBV9 with TRBJ1-3, with a tentative D call TRBD1 (6 bases). The CDR3 runs 18 residues. Trimming took 4 bases from V and 0 from J, leaving 20 bases between them. Germline V gene data show CDR1 as SGDLS and CDR2 as YYNGEE. DNA for the CDR3: TGTGCCAGCAGCACTAGCTTCGGGGGGGGCCTCTCTGGAAACACCATATATTTT. Translated: CASSTSFGGGLSGNTIYF.

In its sample, this clonotype was seen many times. The chain uses TRBV20-1 and TRBJ1-5; D possibly corresponds to TRBD1 (5 bases). This CDR3 comprises 16 residues. V was clipped by 6 bases and J by 2 bases, with 20 bases between them. Germline loops: CDR1 DFQATT, CDR2 SNEGSKA (reference sequence). The DNA of the CDR3 is TGCAGTGCCTCACCGGGAGGGGCGTCTCGCAATCAGCCCCAGCATTTT. It codes for CSASPGGASRNQPQHF.

This clonotype was picked up a small number of times. The CDR3 nucleotides are TGTGCCAGCAACGGGCACAACCGGGCCCCCTACGAGCAGTACTTC. It encodes CASNGHNRAPYEQYF. The V and J genes are TRBV2 and TRBJ2-7; D not resolved. Germline V gene data show CDR1 as SNHLY and CDR2 as FYNNEI. Trimming pared 7 bases from V and 2 bases from J, leaving 18 bases between. The CDR3 has 15 residues.

This clonotype was counted at least ten times. The CDR3 nucleotides are TGCAGCGGTGGAGTATGGGGTAGGGAGACCCAGTACTTC. This gives the protein CSGGVWGRETQYF. The chain links TRBV29-1 to TRBJ2-5; D remains ambiguous. The CDR3 runs to 13 residues. V lost 7 bases and J lost 5, with 17 bases in between. From germline, CDR1 is SQVTM and CDR2 ANQGSEA. The full variable domain, with the rest looked up from reference TRBV29-1 and TRBJ2-5, is SAVISQKPSRDICQRGTSLTIQCQVDSQVTMMFWYRQQPGQSLTLIATANQGSEATYESGFVIDKFPISRPNLTFSTLTVSNMSPEDSSIYLCSGGVWGRETQYFGPGTRLLVL.

The sample holds many counts of this clonotype. This chain uses TRBV6-6 with TRBJ2-3; D gene unclear. This CDR3 spans 11 amino acids. V shed 6 bases and J shed 6 bases, with 7 bases lying between them. CDR1 is MNHNY and CDR2 is SVGAGI in the germline V gene (reference sequence). In nucleotides, the CDR3 is TGTGCCAGCAGCCCGAAGGATACGCAGTATTTT. Its translation: CASSPKDTQYF.

This clonotype was counted only a few times. The chain recombines TRBV7-2 with TRBJ2-3; weak D call: TRBD2 (5 bases). V was pared by 6 bases and J by 2 bases, with 12 bases between. The CDR3 is made up of 14 amino acids. Germline CDR1 is SGHTA and CDR2 is FQGNSA. As DNA, the CDR3 is TGTGCCAGCAGGCTAACTAGAAACACAGATACGCAGTATTTT. It codes for CASRLTRNTDTQYF.

The V call is TRBV12-3 or TRBV12-4, the J call TRBJ2-1, with 9 bases that match TRBD2. This CDR3 comprises 14 residues. J gave up 2 bases and V 6 bases, and 2 bases lay outside the gene matches. DNA of the CDR3: TGTGCCAGCAGAGTAGCGGGGGCCTACAATGAGCAGTTCTTC. The encoded protein is CASRVAGAYNEQFF.

This clonotype turned up a few times. The genes are TRBV14 and TRBJ2-7; 7 bases agree with TRBD2. V shed 1 base, J shed 2 bases, and the junction held 5 bases outside the gene matches. This CDR3 is 15 amino acids long. CDR1 and CDR2 (germline): SGHDN, FVKESK. DNA for the CDR3: TGTGCCAGCAGCCAAGGCGGGAGTACCCCCTACGAGCAGTACTTC. Protein product: CASSQGGSTPYEQYF.

This clonotype has at least ten counts. Here the CDR3 DNA reads TGTGCCAGCAGTTTAGGACTAGTCGGGAGGGAGCAGTTCTTC. It specifies CASSLGLVGREQFF. V gene TRBV28 combines with J gene TRBJ2-1, with 7 bases matching TRBD2. The V gene end was trimmed by 2 bases and the J gene end by 10 bases; junction bases not matched to a gene: 8. The CDR3 has 14 residues. Germline assignment: CDR1 MDHEN and CDR2 SYDVKM.

The chain is built from TRBV7-2 and TRBJ1-5, with D tentatively TRBD1 (5 bases). CDR1 and CDR2 from the germline V gene are SGHTA and FQGNSA. V shed 1 base and J shed 6 bases, with 7 bases lying between them. The CDR3 is made up of 13 amino acids. The CDR3 loop reads CASSLVGAQPQHF. Written as DNA, the CDR3 is TGTGCCAGCAGCTTAGTCGGGGCTCAGCCCCAGCATTTT.

This clonotype turned up a few times. The V call is TRBV7-8, the J call TRBJ2-4; TRBD1 matches 7 bases. With 3 bases clipped from V and 3 bases from J, the junction kept 8 bases outside the gene matches. Germline V CDR1 and CDR2: SGHVS, FQNEAQ. The CDR3 contains 16 residues. The DNA for the CDR3 is TGTGCCAGCAGCTTTCAAAGCCGGGACAGCAAAAACATTCAGTACTTC. Translated, it gives CASSFQSRDSKNIQYF.

This clonotype has a handful of counts. The chain employs TRBV7-9 and TRBJ1-1; no firm D call. V was shortened by 5 bases and J by 14 bases, with 21 bases between the two germline ends. CDR3 size: 13 residues. The germline V gene has CDR1 SEHNR and CDR2 FQNEAQ (reference sequence). This CDR3 is CASSPRLVRTAFF. The CDR3, as DNA: TGTGCCAGCAGCCCCCGTTTAGTTCGGACCGCCTTCTTT.

Ten or more counts support this clonotype. Here the CDR3 reads CASSFFGVTEAFF. The CDR3 DNA sequence: TGTGCCAGCAGTTTTTTTGGGGTCACTGAAGCTTTCTTT. This chain uses TRBV12-3 or TRBV12-4 with TRBJ1-1, with D unresolved. Trimming stripped 3 bases from V and 4 bases from J, with 9 bases between. CDR3 size: 13 residues.

This clonotype turned up a few times. The V gene is TRBV7-8, the J gene TRBJ2-5; D is unclear. Trimming cost V 1 base and J 0 bases, with 15 bases left between them. The CDR3 loop spans 17 amino acids. From germline, CDR1 is SGHVS and CDR2 FQNEAQ. The CDR3 region has the DNA TGTGCCAGCAGCTTAGTCGCCTTTCGAGCGTACCAAGAGACCCAGTACTTC. Translation gives CASSLVAFRAYQETQYF.

This clonotype was recorded a few times. V is TRBV12-3 or TRBV12-4 and J is TRBJ2-7, with D uncertain. This CDR3 has 13 residues. V lost 3 bases to trimming and J lost 4 bases, with 10 bases between them. The CDR3 sequence: CASSFGRQYEQYF. For the CDR3, the DNA is TGTGCCAGCAGTTTCGGGCGGCAATACGAGCAGTACTTC.

The rearrangement links TRBV18 to TRBJ1-5; D is ambiguous. Trimming took 2 bases from V and 4 from J, leaving 12 bases between them. This CDR3 spans 15 amino acids. The germline gives CDR1 KGHSH, CDR2 LQKENI. CDR3 sequence reads: CASSPDRLGNQPQHF. CDR3 DNA: TGTGCCAGCTCACCAGACCGCCTAGGGAATCAGCCCCAGCATTTT.

This clonotype was found a few times. The chain carries TRBV7-2 and TRBJ2-5; 10 bases fit TRBD1. There are 15 residues in the CDR3. Per the germline V gene, CDR1 is SGHTA and CDR2 is FQGNSA. Trimming removed 1 base from V and 3 bases from J; junction bases left unmatched: 2. CDR3: CASSLGGQGEETQYF. In nucleotides, the CDR3 is TGTGCCAGCAGCTTAGGCGGACAGGGGGAAGAGACCCAGTACTTC.